The present entry profiles one TCR beta chain with its context. This clone has only a few counts. Its antigen has not been determined. No per-base quality is available; no much larger clone lies one base away. This sample stems from a study of cytomegalovirus exposure and HLA in healthy donors (dated by TCRdb to the late 2010s). Background for the entire study: In an earlier analysis of several hundred of the donors, roughly 300 Gb of sequence data and 95 million to 130 million unique TCR beta sequences from about 190 million T cells were reported. Alongside the repertoire data, information on donor age, sex, ethnicity and CMV serostatus was compiled. To study patterns of TCR occurrence, a later analysis re-analyzed previously published TCR beta repertoires from several hundred donors and added high-resolution HLA genotyping. The genetic ancestry cluster associated with self-reported Caucasian donors included about 84% of the roughly 400 genotyped donors. High-throughput TCR immunosequencing, statistical association of individual TCRs with disease status, and machine learning were combined to predict cytomegalovirus infection status. An early release that covered approximately 600 HLA-typed donors contained about 300 gigabases of sequencing data and around 80 million unique TCR sequences. To decide whether each TCR beta V gene segment behaved as functional or pseudogenic, an earlier analysis of some 540 of the donors relied on high-throughput TCR beta sequencing. The later analysis used no new phenotypic data to find candidate immune exposures, relying instead on TCR beta sequences and their occurrence across donors. HLA typing covered class I and class II loci at four-digit resolution. Across some 400 genotyped donors of the cohort, an average of about 240,000 unique TCR beta nucleotide sequences per donor were sequenced, and approximately 17% of those sequences were non-productive. A later genetic analysis used genome-wide SNP genotypes for about 55% of the 666 donors, treating that subset as a discovery cohort. Five DR-DQ haplotypes were treated as single units for association and clustering because of strong linkage in the cohort. Using immunosequencing, the study profiled T cell repertoires from 500 to 800 subjects and related those repertoires to cytomegalovirus serostatus. In addition to the first cohort of roughly 700 subjects, a separate validation cohort of 120 different subjects was used. Every discovery cohort repertoire had been produced on one sequencing platform. The study aimed to test whether cataloging public T cell receptors could reveal signatures of past pathogen exposure. The number of donors typed differed by locus, with about 629-640 for A, B, C, DRB1 and DQB1, 522 for DQA1, 600 to 610 for DPA1, and some 440 for DPB1.

In total, around 600 healthy bone marrow donors made up the cohort. All cohort members were sampled while nominally healthy, although unrecorded immune exposures were likely present. The donor was CMV seropositive and was included in the group of 250 to 350 seropositive cohort members. A peripheral blood sample was provided by each donor, and peripheral blood mononuclear cells were used for TCR beta sequencing. The Qiagen DNeasy Blood Extraction Kit was used to extract genomic DNA from the blood cell samples. Receptor libraries were prepared by the immunoSEQ multiplex PCR assay. A mixture of 60 forward primers for TCR Vbeta segments and 13 reverse primers for TCR Jbeta segments was used in the multiplex PCR. Amplification of the CDR3 region of rearranged TCR beta genes was performed with a multiplex PCR assay on genomic DNA. Amplified TCR beta libraries were sequenced as 87-base-pair reads on the Illumina HiSeq System. In the authors' own workflow: Across the roughly 700 repertoires, a later analysis counted tens of millions of unique TCR beta chains, 9.5 million to 13 million of which were shared by at least two donors. To remove PCR and sequencing errors, raw reads were error-corrected and collapsed into unique sequences using a nearest-neighbor algorithm that merged closely related sequences. CDR3 sequences were aligned to IMGT reference sequences to assign V, D and J gene segments. For a sequence to be retained, a match of at least six nucleotides to both a V gene segment and a J gene segment was required. A rearrangement was called productive if the CDR3 had no stop codons and remained in frame with V and J, and every other rearrangement was called non-productive. CDR3 was defined according to IMGT convention as the region running from the second conserved V-encoded cysteine to the conserved J-encoded phenylalanine. The earlier analysis of 500 to 750 of the donors excluded any sequence lacking an unambiguous match to a single V gene segment. In an earlier analysis of some 590 of the donors, V segments were called functional above 56.7% productive rearrangements and were called segregating when the between-donor standard deviation exceeded 5%. A statistical classification framework was developed to diagnose cytomegalovirus status using the catalog of TCR beta chain sequences. V and J gene assignment, in a later analysis, came from comparing TCR nucleotide sequences with IMGT/GENE-DB human TR gene sequences. A later analysis assigned CDR3 sequences and most-parsimonious VDJ recombination scenarios with the TCRdist pipeline. In a later analysis, each TCR beta chain was defined by its CDR3 amino acid sequence together with its V-gene family, and reads without a unique V-gene family were excluded. As a way to deal with suspected cross-contamination and a sequencing artifact, a later analysis dropped 500 to 700 nucleotide sequences that were highly shared and had low generation probability. In a later analysis, a clonal expansion index for each public chain was calculated from normalized within-repertoire ranks of inferred template counts. A later analysis computed generation probabilities with a VDJ recombination model fitted to out-of-frame rearrangements, and checked the results against IGoR. Hypergeometric tests were used in a later analysis to score TCR-TCR, TCR-HLA and TCR-CMV co-occurrence, with a repertoire-size bias correction applied to the TCR pairs. To estimate false discovery rates, a later analysis permuted the HLA or CMV assignments 20 times. In a later analysis, co-occurring TCRs were grouped using DBSCAN, and TCRdist sequence similarity was added for clustering within HLA-allele-positive subsets. For co-occurrence clustering, repertoires with fewer than 30,000 or more than 120,000 public chains were excluded, along with a handful of repertoires with anomalous nucleotide sharing. TCRdb obtained this table from immuneACCESS and retained in-frame rearrangements with V and J assigned. These tables miss some clones; where compared with another copy, unresolved V genes account for less than half of the shortfall, and the remainder is unexplained. V, J and clone size reflect that table, while D and trimming were determined from the DNA. A total of over 100,000 clones appear in this sample, 77% of them only once. The ten largest clones represent about 4.3% of the sample.

On the study overall, not on this receptor specifically: The authors suggested that the approach could potentially be extended to other disease states and immunological phenotypes. Presence/absence analyses assumed roughly uniform sequencing depth across donors, an assumption that may not hold. V-gene and J-gene trimming of TCR beta chains was associated with a missense DCLRE1C variant in a later genetic analysis, and the association was replicated in an independent cohort. In vitro tests confirmed that three of the cytomegalovirus-associated TCR beta chains recognize cytomegalovirus antigens. A later analysis found that HLA-associated TCR beta chains were more clonally expanded and had lower generation probabilities than equally common non-associated chains. Linkage disequilibrium might explain the correlated functional status among segregating V segments, but an unknown experimental factor could not be excluded. According to a later genetic analysis, donors in an Asian-associated ancestry cluster had fewer N-insertions in productive TCRs than the approximately 700-donor mean. A cluster of highly shared sequence variants was judged likely to represent a technical artifact of the sequencing pipeline. In the study, about 150 TCR beta chains were listed as associated with cytomegalovirus. Only TCR beta chains were sequenced in this cohort, and the absence of alpha or paired-chain data limited detectable features. Because counts were too low, roughly 16 rarely observed V segments, including chromosome 9 orphons, were left out of the earlier analysis of roughly 600 of the donors. A further reported finding was that TCR beta sequences accurately predicted the HLA-A and HLA-B alleles for most subjects in the first cohort. An earlier analysis of approximately 570 of the donors showed that most TCR beta V segments appeared in productive rearrangements either about 90% or about 30% of the time, which broadly matched IMGT annotations. In a later analysis, about 16,000 TCR beta sequences were associated with specific HLA alleles at a false discovery rate of 0.05. Immune exposure information for the cohort was limited to CMV serostatus. Strong co-occurrence of HLA alleles, especially DR and DQ, made assigning TCR associations to individual alleles difficult. A later analysis reported that several top co-occurrence clusters appeared linked to parvovirus B19, influenza, CMV and Epstein-Barr virus. HLA typing was unavailable for some donors at each locus, so association tests used only the typed subset. In both the original and validation cohorts, the classifier was reported to diagnose cytomegalovirus status with high specificity and sensitivity. In a later analysis, TCR association rates were found to vary across HLA loci, with the most associated TCRs seen for DRB1 alleles and the fewest for HLA-C alleles. A later analysis found that most CMV-associated TCR beta chains appeared HLA-restricted, with HLA associations seemingly driven largely by CMV exposure. Across donors, most TCR sequences were observed very rarely, whereas some public TCRs were present in many individuals.

This clonotype was obtained from a male donor in good health and CMV-seropositive. Input material: PBMCs.

CDR3 loop: CASSLGEQGLNYGYTF. The nucleotides are TGCGCCAGCAGCTTAGGTGAACAGGGGCTTAACTATGGCTACACCTTC. The sequence joins TRBV5-1 to TRBJ1-2; 7 central bases correspond to TRBD1. Sequences SGHRS (CDR1) and YFSETQ (CDR2) are obtained from the germline V gene. Compared with germline, V lacks 2 bases and J lacks 1 base; bases without a gene match: 8. The CDR3, cysteine through phenylalanine, is 16 amino acids long. The CDR3 DNA has 48 bases and is translated from base 1.